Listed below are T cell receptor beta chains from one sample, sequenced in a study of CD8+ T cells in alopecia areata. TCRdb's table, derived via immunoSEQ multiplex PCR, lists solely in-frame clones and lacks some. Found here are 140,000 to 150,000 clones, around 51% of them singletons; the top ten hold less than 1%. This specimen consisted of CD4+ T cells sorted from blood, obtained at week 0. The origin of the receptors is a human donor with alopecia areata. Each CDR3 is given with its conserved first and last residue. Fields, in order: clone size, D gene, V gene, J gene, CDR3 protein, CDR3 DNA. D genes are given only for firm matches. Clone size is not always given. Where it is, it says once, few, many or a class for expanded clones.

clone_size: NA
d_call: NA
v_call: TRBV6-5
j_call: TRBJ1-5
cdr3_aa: CASSYDSSSNQPQHF
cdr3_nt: TGTGCCAGCAGTTACGACAGCTCTAGCAATCAGCCCCAGCATTTT

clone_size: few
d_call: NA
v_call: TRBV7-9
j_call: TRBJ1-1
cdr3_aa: CASSLGGIAEAFF
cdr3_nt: TGTGCCAGCAGCTTAGGGGGCATCGCTGAAGCTTTCTTT

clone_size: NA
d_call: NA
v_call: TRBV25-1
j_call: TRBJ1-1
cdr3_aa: CASSLQGTGTEAFF
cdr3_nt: TGTGCCAGCAGTCTACAGGGCACGGGCACTGAAGCTTTCTTT

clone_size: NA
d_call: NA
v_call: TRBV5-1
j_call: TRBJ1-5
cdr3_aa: CASSPGLRQPQHF
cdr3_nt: TGCGCCAGCAGCCCAGGGTTGCGGCAGCCCCAGCATTTT

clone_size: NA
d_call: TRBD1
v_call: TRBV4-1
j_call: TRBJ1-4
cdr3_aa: CASRRGQDEKLFF
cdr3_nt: TGCGCCAGCAGGAGGGGGCAGGATGAAAAACTGTTTTTT

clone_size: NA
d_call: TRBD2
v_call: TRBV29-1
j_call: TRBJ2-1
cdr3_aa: CSSQPGLSPNEQFF
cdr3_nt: TGCAGCTCCCAACCGGGACTATCACCCAATGAGCAGTTCTTC

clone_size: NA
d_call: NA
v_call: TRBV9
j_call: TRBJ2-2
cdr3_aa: CASTKRGNSNTGELFF
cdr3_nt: TGTGCCAGCACCAAACGAGGAAATTCGAACACCGGGGAGCTGTTTTTT

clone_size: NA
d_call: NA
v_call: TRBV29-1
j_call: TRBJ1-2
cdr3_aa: CSVEDWQGHGYTF
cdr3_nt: TGCAGCGTTGAAGACTGGCAGGGGCATGGCTACACCTTC

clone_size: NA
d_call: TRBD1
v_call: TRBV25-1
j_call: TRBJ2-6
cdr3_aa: CASSGYRGSGANVLTF
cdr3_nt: TGTGCCAGCAGTGGGTACAGGGGATCTGGGGCCAACGTCCTGACTTTC

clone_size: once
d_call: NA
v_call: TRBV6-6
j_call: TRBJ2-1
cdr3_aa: CASRPLWHEQFF
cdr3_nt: TGTGCCAGCAGACCCTTGTGGCACGAGCAGTTCTTC

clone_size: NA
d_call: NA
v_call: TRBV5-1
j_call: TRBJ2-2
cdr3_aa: CATSRDGTGELFF
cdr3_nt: TGCGCCACCTCGAGGGATGGGACCGGGGAGCTGTTTTTT

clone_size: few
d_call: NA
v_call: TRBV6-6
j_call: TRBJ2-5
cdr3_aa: CASSYSGPPLETQYF
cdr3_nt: TGTGCCAGCAGTTACTCCGGACCTCCTCTAGAGACCCAGTACTTC

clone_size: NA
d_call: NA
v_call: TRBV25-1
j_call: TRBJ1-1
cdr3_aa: CASSEYREAFF
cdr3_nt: TGTGCCAGCAGTGAATACAGGGAGGCTTTCTTT

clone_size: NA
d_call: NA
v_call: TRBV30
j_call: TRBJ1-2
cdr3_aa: CASGRAKVDGYTF
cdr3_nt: TGTGCCTCCGGGCGGGCGAAAGTGGATGGCTACACCTTC

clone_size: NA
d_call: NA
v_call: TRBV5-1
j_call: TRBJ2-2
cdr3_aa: CASSLGLVASGELFF
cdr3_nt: TGCGCCAGCAGCTTGGGACTAGTTGCTTCCGGGGAGCTGTTTTTT

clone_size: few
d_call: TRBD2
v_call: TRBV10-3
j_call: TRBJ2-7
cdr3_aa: CAISASLAGAYEQYF
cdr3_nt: TGTGCCATCAGTGCATCACTAGCGGGCGCCTACGAGCAGTACTTC

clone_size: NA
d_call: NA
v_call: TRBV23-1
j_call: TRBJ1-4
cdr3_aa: CASSLLMGGEKLFF
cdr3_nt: TGCGCCAGCAGCCTTTTGATGGGGGGCGAAAAACTGTTTTTT

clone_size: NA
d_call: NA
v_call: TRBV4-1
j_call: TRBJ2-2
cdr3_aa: CASSQGGKGLAGELFF
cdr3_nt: TGCGCCAGCAGCCAAGGTGGGAAAGGGTTGGCCGGGGAGCTGTTTTTT

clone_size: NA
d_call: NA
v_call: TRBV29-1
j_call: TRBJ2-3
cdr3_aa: CSVVENSSTDTQYF
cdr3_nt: TGCAGCGTTGTCGAAAATAGTAGCACAGATACGCAGTATTTT

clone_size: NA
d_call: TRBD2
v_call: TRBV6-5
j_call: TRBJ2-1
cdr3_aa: CASSREDEQFF
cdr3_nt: TGTGCCAGCAGTCGGGAGGATGAGCAGTTCTTC

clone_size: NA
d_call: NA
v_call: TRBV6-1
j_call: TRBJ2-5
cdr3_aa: CASSPVETQYF
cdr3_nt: TGTGCCAGCAGTCCGGTGGAGACCCAGTACTTC

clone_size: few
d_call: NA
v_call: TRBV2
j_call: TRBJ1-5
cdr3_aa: CASRGLSNQPQHF
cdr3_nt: TGTGCCAGCAGGGGGCTTAGCAATCAGCCCCAGCATTTT

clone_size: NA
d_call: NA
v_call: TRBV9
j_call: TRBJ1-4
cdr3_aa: CASSPTGGKLFF
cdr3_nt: TGTGCCAGCAGCCCCACGGGAGGAAAACTGTTTTTT

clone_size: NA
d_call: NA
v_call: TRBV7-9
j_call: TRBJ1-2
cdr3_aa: CASSAQQEWNYGYTF
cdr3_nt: TGTGCCAGCAGCGCTCAACAGGAGTGGAACTATGGCTACACCTTC

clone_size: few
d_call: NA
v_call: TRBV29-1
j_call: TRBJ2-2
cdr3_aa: CSVDFSLNTGELFF
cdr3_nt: TGCAGCGTTGACTTTTCCCTCAACACCGGGGAGCTGTTTTTT

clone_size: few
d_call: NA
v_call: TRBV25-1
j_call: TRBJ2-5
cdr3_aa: CASSDRVEETQYF
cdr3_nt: TGTGCCAGCAGTGACAGGGTGGAAGAGACCCAGTACTTC

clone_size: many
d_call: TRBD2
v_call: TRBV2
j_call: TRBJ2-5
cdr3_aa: CASNLGLAGGIETQYF
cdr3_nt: TGTGCCAGCAACCTGGGACTAGCGGGAGGGATAGAGACCCAGTACTTC

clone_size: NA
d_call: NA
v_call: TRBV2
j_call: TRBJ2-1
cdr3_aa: CASSGVSSYNEQFF
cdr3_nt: TGTGCCAGCAGTGGGGTGAGCTCCTACAATGAGCAGTTCTTC

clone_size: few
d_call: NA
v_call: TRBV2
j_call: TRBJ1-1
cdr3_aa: CASSEAPGTEYTEAFF
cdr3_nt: TGTGCCAGCAGTGAAGCCCCCGGGACGGAATACACTGAAGCTTTCTTT

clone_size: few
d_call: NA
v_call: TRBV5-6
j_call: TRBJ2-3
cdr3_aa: CASSRFYGGGTDTQYF
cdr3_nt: TGTGCCAGCAGCCGATTCTACGGGGGCGGCACAGATACGCAGTATTTT

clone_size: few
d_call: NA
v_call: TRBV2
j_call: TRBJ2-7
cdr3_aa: CASRVREQYF
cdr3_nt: TGTGCCAGCAGGGTCCGGGAGCAGTACTTC

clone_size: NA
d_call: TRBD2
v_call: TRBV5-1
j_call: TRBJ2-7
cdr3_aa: CASSLATSGVYEQYF
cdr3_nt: TGCGCCAGCAGCTTGGCCACTAGCGGAGTCTACGAGCAGTACTTC

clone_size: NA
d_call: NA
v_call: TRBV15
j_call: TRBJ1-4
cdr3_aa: CATSSVAKLFF
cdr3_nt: TGTGCCACCAGCAGCGTCGCGAAACTGTTTTTT

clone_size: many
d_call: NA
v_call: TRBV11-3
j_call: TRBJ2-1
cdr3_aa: CASSLDDSSYNEQFF
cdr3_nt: TGTGCCAGCAGCTTAGACGACAGTTCGTACAATGAGCAGTTCTTC

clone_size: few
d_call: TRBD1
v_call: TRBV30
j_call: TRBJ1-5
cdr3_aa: CAWSRPEPRQGGQPQHF
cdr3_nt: TGTGCCTGGAGTCGACCCGAACCTCGACAGGGAGGGCAGCCCCAGCATTTT

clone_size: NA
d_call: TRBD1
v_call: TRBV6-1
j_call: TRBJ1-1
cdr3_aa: CASSRDRDTEAFF
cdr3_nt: TGTGCCAGCAGCCGGGACAGGGACACTGAAGCTTTCTTT

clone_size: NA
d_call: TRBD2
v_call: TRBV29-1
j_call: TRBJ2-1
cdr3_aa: CSVENSGGLGTEQFF
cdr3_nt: TGCAGCGTTGAGAATTCGGGAGGACTTGGCACTGAGCAGTTCTTC

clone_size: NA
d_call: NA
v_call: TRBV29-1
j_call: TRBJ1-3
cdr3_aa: CSADSSSGNTIYF
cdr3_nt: TGCAGCGCAGACAGCTCCTCTGGAAACACCATATATTTT

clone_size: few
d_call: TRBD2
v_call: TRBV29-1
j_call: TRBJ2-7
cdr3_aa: CSVSPTSGASYEQYF
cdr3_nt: TGCAGCGTTTCCCCCACTAGCGGCGCCTCCTACGAGCAGTACTTC

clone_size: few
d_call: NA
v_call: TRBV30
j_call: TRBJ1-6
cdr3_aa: CACTDTEVSPLHF
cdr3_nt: TGTGCCTGTACCGACACGGAGGTTTCACCCCTCCACTTT

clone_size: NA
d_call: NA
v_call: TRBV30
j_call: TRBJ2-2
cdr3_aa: CAWSVRGGELFF
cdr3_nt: TGTGCCTGGAGTGTTCGGGGAGGGGAGCTGTTTTTT

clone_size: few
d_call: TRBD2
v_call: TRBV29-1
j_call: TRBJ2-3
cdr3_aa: CSVSTSGSTDTQYF
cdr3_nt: TGCAGCGTATCGACTAGCGGGAGCACAGATACGCAGTATTTT

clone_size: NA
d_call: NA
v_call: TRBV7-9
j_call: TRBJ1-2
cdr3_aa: CASSLDSGINYGYTF
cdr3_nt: TGTGCCAGCAGCTTAGATTCGGGAATTAACTATGGCTACACCTTC

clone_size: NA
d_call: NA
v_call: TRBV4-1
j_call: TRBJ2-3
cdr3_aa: CASSQAGPDTQYF
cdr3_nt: TGCGCCAGCAGCCAAGCAGGCCCAGATACGCAGTATTTT

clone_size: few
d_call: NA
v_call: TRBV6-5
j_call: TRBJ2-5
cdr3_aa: CASSFQETQYF
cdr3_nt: TGTGCCAGCAGTTTCCAAGAGACCCAGTACTTC

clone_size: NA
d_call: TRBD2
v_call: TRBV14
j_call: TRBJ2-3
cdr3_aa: CASSQRTSGRTDTQYF
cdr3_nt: TGTGCCAGCAGCCAACGGACTAGCGGGAGGACAGATACGCAGTATTTT

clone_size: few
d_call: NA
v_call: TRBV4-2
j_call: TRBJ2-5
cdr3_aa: CASSQAGRQETQYF
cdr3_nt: TGTGCCAGCAGCCAAGCGGGAAGACAAGAGACCCAGTACTTC

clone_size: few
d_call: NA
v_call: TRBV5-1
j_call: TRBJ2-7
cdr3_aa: CASSLAQGGSEEQYF
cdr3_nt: TGCGCCAGCAGCTTGGCGCAGGGCGGATCGGAAGAGCAGTACTTC

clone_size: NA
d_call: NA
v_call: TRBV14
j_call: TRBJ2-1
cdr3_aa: CASSPVPGPLNEQFF
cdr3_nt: TGTGCCAGCAGCCCTGTCCCGGGACCCCTCAATGAGCAGTTCTTC

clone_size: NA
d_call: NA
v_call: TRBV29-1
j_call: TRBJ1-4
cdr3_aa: CSVGRRNEKLFF
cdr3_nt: TGCAGCGTTGGACGGCGAAATGAAAAACTGTTTTTT

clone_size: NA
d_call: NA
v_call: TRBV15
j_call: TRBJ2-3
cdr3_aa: CATSRDWRGATDTQYF
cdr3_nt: TGTGCCACCAGCAGAGATTGGAGGGGCGCCACAGATACGCAGTATTTT

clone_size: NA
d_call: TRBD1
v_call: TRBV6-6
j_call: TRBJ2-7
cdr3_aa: CASISQGAVYEQYF
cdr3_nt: TGTGCCAGCATCTCACAGGGGGCGGTCTACGAGCAGTACTTC

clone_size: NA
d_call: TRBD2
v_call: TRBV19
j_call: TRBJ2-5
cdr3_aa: CASSTPASGRYQETQYF
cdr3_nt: TGTGCCAGTAGCACCCCCGCTAGCGGGAGGTATCAAGAGACCCAGTACTTC

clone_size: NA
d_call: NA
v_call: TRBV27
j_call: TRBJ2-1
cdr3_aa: CANLSAGFF
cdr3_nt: TGTGCCAACTTGTCAGCCGGGTTCTTC